These T cell receptor beta chains were read from a single sample in a study of human T cells and chemical hapten exposure. One entry per CDR3 protein, called by TCRdb with MiXCR from the RACE reads. The table shows 380,000 or so distinct CDR3 sequences, with roughly 4.8% occurring only once. Sequenced here: whole blood, sampled in connection with sensitization to the hapten diphenylcyclopropenone (DPC). These receptors were obtained from a woman aged 50 to 65 with alopecia areata. Some clones in this sample may be carry-over from other donors' samples. The CDR3 runs from the conserved cysteine through the conserved F or W. D genes are given only for firm matches. Rows may omit the clone size; those that give it use once, few, many or a size class.

V gene	clone size	D gene	J gene	CDR3 DNA	CDR3 protein
TRBV28	many	NA	TRBJ2-7	TGTGCCAGCAGTTTCTCCCCTAGACACGTATCCTACGAGCAGTACTTC	CASSFSPRHVSYEQYF
TRBV5-1	few	NA	TRBJ1-1	TGCGCCAGCAGCTTGAATCCCGCAGGTCTAGACACTGAAGCTTTCTTT	CASSLNPAGLDTEAFF
TRBV13	few	TRBD2	TRBJ2-5	TGTGCCAGCAGCGCTGGGACTAGCGGGGACCCTAGGAAGGAGACCCAGTACTTC	CASSAGTSGDPRKETQYF
TRBV4-3	many	TRBD2	TRBJ2-3	TGCGCCAGCAGCCAAGATCGGTTGGGACTAGTGGTTACGCAGTATTTT	CASSQDRLGLVVTQYF
TRBV6-5	many	NA	TRBJ2-5	TGTGCCAGGCCGTCTGTTCAAGAGACCCAGTACTTC	CARPSVQETQYF
TRBV7-9	few	NA	TRBJ1-6	TGTGCCAGCAGCCCTGCGTCCCCAGGGGCGTATTCACCCCTCCACTTT	CASSPASPGAYSPLHF
TRBV12-3/TRBV12-4	many	NA	TRBJ2-2	TGTGCCACCCAAGGTGGGGGGACGAACACCGGGGAGCTGTTTTTT	CATQGGGTNTGELFF
TRBV7-2	NA	NA	TRBJ1-1	TGTGCCAGCAGCTTAGGAGCGGGTACGAACACTGAAGCTTTCTTT	CASSLGAGTNTEAFF
TRBV11-2	many	NA	TRBJ1-1	TGTGCCAGCAGCTTAAGACCCCTTGAAGCTTTCTTT	CASSLRPLEAFF
TRBV6-2/TRBV6-3	many	TRBD1	TRBJ1-2	TGTGCCAGCAGTTACCGGGACAGGAGCAACTATGGCTACACCTTC	CASSYRDRSNYGYTF
TRBV18	many	NA	TRBJ2-1	TGTGCCAGCTCGTTCCGGGACGCCTACAATGAGCAGTTCTTC	CASSFRDAYNEQFF
TRBV6-5	few	TRBD1	TRBJ1-2	TGTGCCAGCAGTTCCCCCAGGGCAGGGGGGACTTCTAACTATGGCTACACCTTC	CASSSPRAGGTSNYGYTF
TRBV14	many	NA	TRBJ2-7	TGTGCCAGCAGCCACCGCGGCGGGAATTCGAACGAGCAGTACTTC	CASSHRGGNSNEQYF
TRBV7-2	many	NA	TRBJ1-5	TGTGCCAGCAGCTTGAGATGGGATCAGCCCCAGCATTTT	CASSLRWDQPQHF
TRBV14	few	TRBD2	TRBJ2-1	TGTGCCAGCAGCTTAGAGGAGCGGGAGGGAGGGCAGTTCTTC	CASSLEEREGGQFF
TRBV12-3/TRBV12-4	many	TRBD1	TRBJ1-1	TGTGCCAGCAGTTTGCAGGGGGCGATGATGGTTGGGACTGAAGCTTTCTTT	CASSLQGAMMVGTEAFF
TRBV4-1	many	TRBD2	TRBJ2-1	TGCGCCAGCAGCCGCCCGGGGGCTAGCGGGGGCCTCTCCTACAATGAGCAGTTCTTC	CASSRPGASGGLSYNEQFF
TRBV14	NA	NA	TRBJ2-7	TGTGCCAGCAGCCAACTAACGCACTACCCCTACGAGCAGTACTTC	CASSQLTHYPYEQYF
TRBV20-1	NA	NA	TRBJ2-3	TGCAGTGCCCCCAACACAGATACGCAGTATTTT	CSAPNTDTQYF
TRBV11-2	many	TRBD1	TRBJ2-7	TGTGCCAGCAGCTTATCCGACAGGGCCACCTACGAGCAGTACTTC	CASSLSDRATYEQYF
TRBV9	many	NA	TRBJ2-7	TGTGCCAGCAGCTCGACAGAGGGGCTCCAGGACGAGCAGTACTTC	CASSSTEGLQDEQYF
TRBV12-3/TRBV12-4	many	NA	TRBJ1-1	TGTGCCAGCAGCCAACCCTCTCTTAGGGCTTTCTTT	CASSQPSLRAFF
TRBV10-2	many	TRBD1	TRBJ1-4	TGCGCCAGCAGTGCTTTGACAGGGGATTTTGAAAAACTGTTTTTT	CASSALTGDFEKLFF
TRBV6-2/TRBV6-3	many	NA	TRBJ1-2	TGTGCCAGCAGGATCCGGGACATCCCGTCCTATGGCTACACCTTC	CASRIRDIPSYGYTF
TRBV5-6	many	TRBD1	TRBJ1-1	TGTGCCAGCAGCGACGGGACAGCCTCTGAAGCTTTCTTT	CASSDGTASEAFF
TRBV25-1	few	NA	TRBJ1-6	TGTGCCAGCAGTAAAGACTTACAGGGAATAGGGAATTCACCCCTCCACTTT	CASSKDLQGIGNSPLHF
TRBV10-3	NA	TRBD2	TRBJ2-7	TGTGCCATCAGGCCGGGACTAGCGGGATTTTTCTCCTACGAGCAGTACTTC	CAIRPGLAGFFSYEQYF
TRBV9	many	NA	TRBJ1-4	TGTGCCAGCAGCCTAGAGGGGTTCACTAATGAAAAACTGTTTTTT	CASSLEGFTNEKLFF
TRBV7-3	many	TRBD2	TRBJ2-3	TGTGCCAGCAGGCAAACCGGGACTACGATCACAGATACGCAGTATTTT	CASRQTGTTITDTQYF
TRBV29-1	many	TRBD1	TRBJ2-2	TGCAGCGTCGAGGACAGGGCCGGGGAGCTGTTTTTT	CSVEDRAGELFF
TRBV20-1	many	NA	TRBJ1-3	TGCAGTGCTCCCACCTCTGGAAACACCATATATTTT	CSAPTSGNTIYF
TRBV4-3	few	NA	TRBJ1-2	TGCGCCAGCAGCCAAGATATGGGGAACTATGGCTACACCTTC	CASSQDMGNYGYTF
TRBV27	few	TRBD2	TRBJ2-3	TGTGCCAGCAGTCCCCTAGCGGGAGAGAGTCGGTATACGCAGTATTTT	CASSPLAGESRYTQYF
TRBV6-5	many	NA	TRBJ2-7	TGTGCCAGCAGTTACTCGTGGGGATCCTACGAGCAGTACTTC	CASSYSWGSYEQYF
TRBV10-3	many	NA	TRBJ1-1	TGTGCCATCAGCGCGGGTCCGAACACTGAAGCTTTCTTT	CAISAGPNTEAFF
TRBV6-5	NA	NA	TRBJ2-3	TGTGCCAGCAGAAGGGTAGTAGATACGCAGTATTTT	CASRRVVDTQYF
TRBV10-2	few	NA	TRBJ2-1	TGCGCCACCGGGGGACAGACCAATTCCTACAATGAGCAGTTCTTC	CATGGQTNSYNEQFF
TRBV6-6	NA	TRBD1	TRBJ2-7	TGTGCCAGCAGTTACTTCCGGGACAGTGCCTACGAGCAGTACTTC	CASSYFRDSAYEQYF
TRBV9	few	NA	TRBJ1-1	TGTGCCAGCAGCGTAGTAGTGAACACTGAAGCTTTCTTT	CASSVVVNTEAFF
TRBV20-1	few	NA	TRBJ1-5	TGCAGTGCTATAAGGGACACCAATCAGCCCCAGCATTTT	CSAIRDTNQPQHF
TRBV7-2	many	NA	TRBJ2-3	TGTGCCAGCAGCCTGTTGGGGGGGCTTGGCACAGATACGCAGTATTTT	CASSLLGGLGTDTQYF
TRBV12-3/TRBV12-4	many	NA	TRBJ1-6	TGTGCCAGCAGTTTACTACATTCACCCCTCCACTTT	CASSLLHSPLHF
TRBV6-2/TRBV6-3	many	NA	TRBJ2-1	TGTGCCAGCAGTCTCCGACGGGAAAGGAATGAGCAGTTCTTC	CASSLRRERNEQFF
TRBV29-1	many	NA	TRBJ1-2	TGCAGCGTTGAGTGGGGCGGGCCACCAGCCGCACCTAACTATGGCTACACCTTC	CSVEWGGPPAAPNYGYTF
TRBV7-6	many	NA	TRBJ2-5	TGTGCCAGCAGCCTGGGTTCGGGCGGCCAAGAGACCCAGTACTTC	CASSLGSGGQETQYF
TRBV21-1	many	NA	TRBJ1-2	TGTGCCAGCAGCAAGGGGACGGAATACTATGGCTACACCTTC	CASSKGTEYYGYTF
TRBV10-3	few	NA	TRBJ2-5	TGTGCCACCTATGAGACGGGAGAGACCCAGTACTTC	CATYETGETQYF
TRBV3-1	few	NA	TRBJ2-3	TGTGCCAGCAGCCAAGGTCGGTCCGCTACAGATACGCAGTATTTT	CASSQGRSATDTQYF